One and the same sample provided the 9 T cell receptor beta chains below, sequenced in a study of metastatic and nonmetastatic thyroid tumors. From the PCR reads, TCRdb re-called clones with MiXCR. Of 20,000 to 25,000 clones listed, about 12% are singletons. Nobody among the patients had been given any treatment before thyroid surgery. The sequenced material came from blood. The receptors come from a female donor with papillary thyroid cancer or a benign thyroid nodule (not recorded which). Some clones in this sample may be carry-over from other donors' samples.

This chain joins TRBV27 and TRBJ2-7; TRBD2 aligns across 8 bases. V shed 2 bases and J 2 bases; nucleotides not matched to a gene: 14. The CDR3 spans 18 residues. Germline values: CDR1 MNHEY, CDR2 SMNVEV (reference sequence). The CDR3 coding sequence is TGTGCCAGCAGTTTAATTGTGATTAGCGGGAAGGCCCCCTACGAGCAGTACTTC. This gives the protein CASSLIVISGKAPYEQYF.

The chain combines TRBV9 with TRBJ2-1; D uncertain. Germline V lookup: CDR1 SGDLS, CDR2 YYNGEE. The CDR3 runs to 12 residues. V was shortened by 7 bases and J by 7 bases, with 12 bases between the two germline ends. CDR3 loop: CASCAAGNEQFF. The CDR3 bases are TGTGCCAGCTGCGCGGCCGGGAATGAGCAGTTCTTC. Combining the CDR3 with reference TRBV9 and TRBJ2-1 gives the whole variable domain DSGVTQTPKHLITATGQRVTLRCSPRSGDLSVYWYQQSLDQGLQFLIQYYNGEERAKGNILERFSAQQFPDLHSELNLSSLELGDSALYFCASCAAGNEQFFGPGTRLTVL.

This clone was observed many times. The same CDR3 is also encoded by other DNA sequences in this sample. V is TRBV5-4 and J is TRBJ1-1; 10 nucleotides agree with TRBD1. The CDR3 sequence is 12 residues long. Germline CDR1 reads SGHNT; CDR2 reads YYREEE (reference sequence). The CDR3 spells CAIGTGEMKAFF. CDR3 bases: TGTGCTATAGGGACAGGGGAAATGAAAGCTTTCTTT. The full variable domain, with the rest looked up from reference TRBV5-4 and TRBJ1-1, is ETGVTQSPTHLIKTRGQQVTLRCSSQSGHNTVSWYQQALGQGPQFIFQYYREEENGRGNFPPRFSGLQFPNYSSELNVNALELDDSALYLCAIGTGEMKAFFGQGTRLTVV.

There are many counts of this clone. The CDR3 does not end in the conserved phenylalanine or tryptophan, so this is likely a read error. Distinct nucleotide sequences in the sample also encode this CDR3. The chain uses TRBV20-1 and TRBJ1-5; the D gene is possibly TRBD1 (5 bases). The germline V and J ends were trimmed by 0 bases and 7 bases, with 19 bases remaining between them. CDR1 DFQATT and CDR2 SNEGSKA come from the germline V gene (reference sequence). The CDR3 contains 16 residues. CDR3 protein: CSARDPTRGVIQPQHY. As DNA, the CDR3 is TGCAGTGCTAGAGATCCAACCAGAGGGGTGATCCAGCCCCAGCATTAT.

This clone was recorded many times. The gene calls are TRBV6-5 and TRBJ2-5, with D possibly TRBD1 on 6 matching bases. Between the trimmed V and J ends, which lost 2 bases and 5 bases, there was a span of 12 bases. CDR1 and CDR2 from the germline V gene are MNHEY and SVGAGI. This CDR3 is 14 amino acids long. Written as DNA, the CDR3 is TGTGCCAGCAGTTACGAAGGGGGTGGGGAGACCCAGTACTTC. This gives the protein CASSYEGGGETQYF.

The table lists this clone with many counts. The V and J genes are TRBV4-1 and TRBJ1-2; D might be TRBD1 (5 bases). The germline CDR1 and CDR2 sequences are MGHRA and YSYEKL. V gave up 1 base and J gave up 6 bases, with 21 bases separating them. The CDR3 is made up of 17 amino acids. Written as DNA, the CDR3 is TGCGCCAGCAGCCAAGTACGTGGTGGCAGGGCAGTGGATGGCTACACCTTC. Its translation is CASSQVRGGRAVDGYTF.

There are many counts of this clone. The chain couples TRBV15 to TRBJ1-4, with 8 bases identical to TRBD1. The CDR3 totals 14 residues. V shed 8 bases and J 0 bases; nucleotides not matched to a gene: 2. Germline CDR1 is LNHNV and CDR2 is YYDKDF (reference sequence). The CDR3 DNA reads as TGTGCCACCGGACAGGGAACAACTAATGAAAAACTGTTTTTT. The encoded protein is CATGQGTTNEKLFF.

This clone came up many times. The rearrangement joins TRBV3-1 to TRBJ2-7, with 11 bases fitting TRBD1. The CDR3 covers 15 residues. Germline CDR1 reads LGHDT; CDR2 reads YNNKEL (reference sequence). V lost 2 bases and J lost 5; bases outside the gene matches: 5. CDR3 nucleotides: TGTGCCAGCAGCCAAAGGACAGGGGGCGCGGACGAGCAGTACTTC. Amino acid sequence: CASSQRTGGADEQYF.

This clone was detected many times. The chain carries TRBV9 and TRBJ1-3; no clear D gene. Trimming removed 1 base from V and 3 bases from J, with 11 bases in between. Germline CDR1 is SGDLS and CDR2 is YYNGEE. The CDR3 runs 15 residues. CDR3 protein: CASSVLGLDGNTIYF. The CDR3 DNA reads as TGTGCCAGCAGCGTACTAGGGCTAGATGGAAACACCATATATTTT.